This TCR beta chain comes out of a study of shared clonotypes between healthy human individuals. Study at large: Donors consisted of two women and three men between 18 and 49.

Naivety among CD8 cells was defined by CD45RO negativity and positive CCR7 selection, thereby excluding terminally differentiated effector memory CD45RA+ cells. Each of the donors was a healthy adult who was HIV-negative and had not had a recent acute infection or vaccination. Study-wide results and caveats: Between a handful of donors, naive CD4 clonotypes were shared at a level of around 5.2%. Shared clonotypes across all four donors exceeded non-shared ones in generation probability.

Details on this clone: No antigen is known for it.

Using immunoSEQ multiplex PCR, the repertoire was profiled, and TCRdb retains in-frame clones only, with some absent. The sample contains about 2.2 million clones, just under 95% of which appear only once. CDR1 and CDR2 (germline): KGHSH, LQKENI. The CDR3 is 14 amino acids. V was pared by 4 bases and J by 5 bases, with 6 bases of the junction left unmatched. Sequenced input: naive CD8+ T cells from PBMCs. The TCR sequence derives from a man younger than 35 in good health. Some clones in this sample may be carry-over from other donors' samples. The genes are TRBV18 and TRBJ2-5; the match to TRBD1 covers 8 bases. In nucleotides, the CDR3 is TGTGCCAGCTCACTCTCCAGGGGGCTTGAGACCCAGTACTTC. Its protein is CASSLSRGLETQYF.